One T cell receptor (beta chain) is described in this entry. Its antigen is currently unknown. The data were obtained in a study of blood T cells in healthy people across ages. Regarding the study as a whole: While age rose, TCR beta diversity per million T cells dropped in a roughly linear way.

A second about 7 to 11 cycle PCR used barcoded and J-beta primers. TCRdb itself ran the 5' RACE reads through MiXCR, one entry per CDR3 protein. The sample records 1,800,000 or so distinct CDR3 sequences, 39% being singletons. The clonotype was recovered from a human donor in good health. The sequencing input was blood.

CDR3 protein: CASWDYNEQFF. DNA for the CDR3: TGTGCCAGCTGGGACTACAATGAGCAGTTCTTC. The chain has TRBV2 and TRBJ2-1; no clear D gene. The V gene's germline CDR1 is SNHLY and CDR2 FYNNEI. Between the trimmed V and J ends, which lost 8 bases and 3 bases, there was a span of 5 bases. CDR3 size: 11 residues.